This T cell receptor beta chain appears in the sequencing data of a study of T cells in Graves' hyperthyroidism and ophthalmopathy. Template material for amplifying TCR beta CDR3 regions consisted of RNA transcripts. A first-round RT-PCR of the TCR CDR3 used the HTBI primer set. One entry per CDR3 protein results from TCRdb running MiXCR on the multiplex PCR reads. The data contain a few hundred thousand distinct CDR3 sequences, about a sixth of them singletons. Patients were excluded because of uncontrolled infection, other autoimmune disease, pregnancy or lactation. 10 ml of fresh peripheral blood supplied the PBMCs. Trimming shortened V by 7 bases and J by 4 bases, and 11 bases separated the two germline ends. The CDR3 totals 13 residues. This clonotype was counted ten times or more.

Sequenced sample: blood. The V gene is TRBV12-3 or TRBV12-4, the J gene TRBJ1-3, with a possible D match to TRBD1 (5 bases). This TCR derives from a woman in her thirties with Graves' hyperthyroidism. The CDR3 sequence: CASTLGGGNTIYF. Here the CDR3 DNA reads TGTGCCAGCACCCTGGGGGGAGGAAACACCATATATTTT.